Shown below are 8 T cell receptor beta chains from a single sample sequenced in a study of T cell repertoires in cytomegalovirus infection. TCRdb ran MiXCR on the reads and lists one entry per CDR3 protein. The sample gives approximately 130,000 distinct CDR3 sequences, 7% to 9.5% of which show up once; about a tenth is in the top ten. The sequenced sample was PBMCs. Every receptor here comes from a human donor in good health (CMV status not recorded). Some clones in this sample may be carry-over from other donors' samples.

At least ten counts were recorded for this clonotype. The chain employs TRBV20-1 and TRBJ2-3, with D maybe TRBD1 (5 bases). This CDR3 comprises 15 residues. Germline-derived CDR1 and CDR2 are DFQATT and SNEGSKA (reference sequence). Trimming stripped 1 base from V and 2 bases from J, with 13 bases between. The CDR3 protein is CSARVRQRITDTQYF. The CDR3 nucleotides are TGCAGTGCTAGAGTCCGACAGAGGATCACAGATACGCAGTATTTT.

This clonotype came up a few times. The rearrangement uses TRBV15 and TRBJ2-3, with D perhaps TRBD1 (6 bases). The CDR3 has 16 residues. In germline, CDR1 is LNHNV, CDR2 YYDKDF (reference sequence). Trimming removed 5 bases from V and 2 bases from J, with 17 bases in between. The chain's CDR3 is CATSLSEDSATDTQYF. In DNA form, the CDR3 reads TGTGCCACCAGCCTCTCCGAGGACAGTGCCACAGATACGCAGTATTTT.

This clonotype was detected ten times or more. V and J are TRBV29-1 and TRBJ2-5; D not certain. The CDR3 loop spans 14 amino acids. Germline values: CDR1 SQVTM, CDR2 ANQGSEA. The V end was cut by 4 bases, the J end by 1 base, with 13 bases between. The CDR3 sequence is CSVVLLRAQETQYF. The CDR3 DNA is TGCAGCGTTGTCCTCCTTAGGGCCCAAGAGACCCAGTACTTC.

In this sample, this clonotype turned up a few times. V gene TRBV5-4 combines with J gene TRBJ2-3; 9 positions match TRBD2. Germline V gene sequence: CDR1 SGHNT, CDR2 YYREEE (reference sequence). Unmatched junction bases numbered 3, after V lost 0 bases and J lost 1 base. There are 16 residues in the CDR3. The DNA for the CDR3 is TGTGCCAGCAGCTTGGGGGCGGGGGGGCGCACAGATACGCAGTATTTT. It specifies CASSLGAGGRTDTQYF.

This clonotype was observed many times. The rearrangement joins TRBV2 to TRBJ2-2; TRBD2 aligns across 7 bases. With 4 bases clipped from V and 2 bases from J, the junction kept 4 bases outside the gene matches. This CDR3 has 15 residues. In germline, CDR1 is SNHLY, CDR2 FYNNEI. The CDR3 coding sequence is TGTGCCAGCAGTGGGGAGCGGGGTAACACCGGGGAGCTGTTTTTT. Its translation is CASSGERGNTGELFF.

This clonotype was seen ten or more times. DNA of the CDR3: TGTGCCAGCAGCGCAGGGGGGGGGAACACTGAAGCTTTCTTT. Its translation is CASSAGGGNTEAFF. The chain is built from TRBV4-2 and TRBJ1-1; 7 bases map to TRBD1. The CDR3 is 14 amino acids. The V and J ends lost 5 bases and 1 base, in that order; junction bases with no gene match: 4. Germline V gene lookup returns CDR1 LGHNA and CDR2 YNFKEQ.

Note on this clonotype: A single base separates this from a much larger clone, so it may be a read error. V usage is TRBV18 and J usage is TRBJ2-5; 8 bases map to TRBD1. V was pared by 1 base and J by 3 bases, with 1 base of the junction left unmatched. Germline V CDR1 and CDR2: KGHSH, LQKENI. The CDR3 is 14 residues long. In DNA form, the CDR3 reads TGTGCCAGCTCACCACAGGGACAGGAAGAGACCCAGTACTTC. Protein sequence: CASSPQGQEETQYF.

The chain uses TRBV20-1 and TRBJ1-6, with a possible D match to TRBD1 (5 bases). The CDR3 is 16 residues long. V dropped 0 bases and J dropped 9 bases, with 18 bases sitting between them. Per germline, CDR1 DFQATT and CDR2 SNEGSKA (reference sequence). The CDR3: CSARESKGAQGSPLHF. For the CDR3, the DNA is TGCAGTGCTAGAGAATCAAAAGGGGCCCAGGGTTCACCCCTCCACTTT.